Following are 20 T cell receptor beta chains from one sample sequenced in a study of Ad26.COV2.S vaccination and SARS-CoV-2 variants. TCRdb's table, derived via immunoSEQ multiplex PCR, lists solely in-frame clones and lacks some. The repertoire has under 150,000 clones, 86% of them found once; the top ten carry 4.5% to 6%. Sequenced here: peripheral blood, sampled after recovery from COVID-19. The receptor source for this set is a human donor who had recovered from COVID-19.

This clone appeared a few times. V gene TRBV9 combines with J gene TRBJ1-1; D possibly corresponds to TRBD1 (6 bases). Germline V gene lookup returns CDR1 SGDLS and CDR2 YYNGEE. V lost 3 bases, J lost 3 bases, and 15 bases lay in between. This CDR3 has 15 amino acids. The CDR3 sequence is CASSATTRGYTEAFF. In DNA, the CDR3 is TGTGCCAGCAGCGCCACGACAAGGGGGTACACTGAAGCTTTCTTT.

The gene calls are TRBV5-6 and TRBJ1-2, with D possibly TRBD1 on 6 matching bases. V was trimmed by 0 bases and J by 2 bases, leaving 11 bases between them. Germline CDR1 SGHDT, CDR2 YYEEEE. There are 15 residues in the CDR3. The CDR3 reads CASSLVGGDNYGYTF. CDR3 sequence (DNA): TGTGCCAGCAGCTTGGTCGGGGGCGACAACTATGGCTACACCTTC.

This clone was observed a handful of times. J is TRBJ1-2 and V is TRBV27; D might be TRBD1 (6 bases). V lost 4 bases and J lost 0, with 9 bases in between. Germline CDR1 is MNHEY and CDR2 is SMNVEV (reference sequence). This CDR3 comprises 14 residues. In DNA, the CDR3 is TGTGCCAGCAGTTCAGACAGGACTAACTATGGCTACACCTTC. Translating it yields CASSSDRTNYGYTF.

V is TRBV4-1 and J is TRBJ2-5, with TRBD1 as a possible D gene (6 bases). V was trimmed by 0 bases and J by 4 bases, leaving 15 bases between them. Germline V lookup: CDR1 MGHRA, CDR2 YSYEKL. The CDR3 has 16 residues. The CDR3 DNA sequence: TGCGCCAGCAGCCAAGATTTGGGACACGACGGAGAGACCCAGTACTTC. Its translation: CASSQDLGHDGETQYF.

The chain couples TRBV10-3 to TRBJ1-3; no clear D. There are 13 residues in the CDR3. Germline-derived CDR1 and CDR2 are ENHRY and SYGVKD. V dropped 7 bases and J dropped 1 base, with 8 bases sitting between them. DNA for the CDR3: TGTGCCATCATGGGCAGATCTGGAAACACCATATATTTT. It encodes CAIMGRSGNTIYF.

The V call is TRBV19, the J call TRBJ2-2; D perhaps matches TRBD1 (5 bases). Trimming took 3 bases from V and 5 from J, leaving 13 bases between them. The CDR3 runs to 15 residues. Germline V CDR1 and CDR2: LNHDA, SQIVND (reference sequence). CDR3 sequence: CASSIVQGLTGELFF. The CDR3 nucleotides are TGTGCCAGTAGTATTGTTCAGGGTTTGACCGGGGAGCTGTTTTTT. The full variable domain, in which reference TRBV19 and TRBJ2-2 provide the parts outside the CDR3, is DGGITQSPKYLFRKEGQNVTLSCEQNLNHDAMYWYRQDPGQGLRLIYYSQIVNDFQKGDIAEGYSVSREKKESFPLTVTSAQKNPTAFYLCASSIVQGLTGELFFGEGSRLTVL.

A few counts support this clone. The chain recombines TRBV7-2 with TRBJ1-1, with no clear D. Germline V lookup: CDR1 SGHTA, CDR2 FQGNSA. Trimming pared 7 bases from V and 1 base from J, leaving 10 bases between. This CDR3 contains 13 residues. CDR3 bases: TGTGCCAGCACACGGGGATCGAACACTGAAGCTTTCTTT. It yields the protein CASTRGSNTEAFF. The complete variable domain, with remaining parts taken from reference TRBV7-2 and TRBJ1-1, reads GAGVSQSPSNKVTEKGKDVELRCDPISGHTALYWYRQSLGQGLEFLIYFQGNSAPDKSGLPSDRFSAERTGGSVSTLTIQRTQQEDSAVYLCASTRGSNTEAFFGQGTRLTVV.

The chain has TRBV19 and TRBJ1-2; 7 positions agree with TRBD1. The V and J ends lost 5 bases and 3 bases, in that order; junction bases with no gene match: 9. The CDR3 sequence is 15 residues long. Germline V CDR1 and CDR2: LNHDA, SQIVND (reference sequence). The CDR3 sequence is CASSVNWGQHYGYTF. The CDR3 DNA reads as TGTGCCAGTAGTGTCAATTGGGGACAGCACTATGGCTACACCTTC.

V and J are TRBV5-1 and TRBJ1-1; D is perhaps TRBD1 (6 bases). Trimming cost V 9 bases and J 4 bases, with 28 bases left between them. CDR3 length equals 17 residues. Germline CDR1 and CDR2: SGHRS and YFSETQ. CDR3: CATSEGGSVWQGTEAFF. Here the CDR3 DNA reads TGCGCCACCTCCGAGGGGGGAAGTGTATGGCAGGGCACTGAAGCTTTCTTT.

CDR3 in amino acids: CASSEDRDYEQYF. The CDR3 DNA is TGTGCCAGCAGCGAGGACAGGGACTACGAGCAGTACTTC. The rearrangement joins TRBV7-9 to TRBJ2-7; 8 nucleotides match TRBD1. Germline V gives CDR1 SEHNR, CDR2 FQNEAQ (reference sequence). V gave up 5 bases and J gave up 3 bases; unmatched junction bases: 3. The CDR3 length is 13 residues.

This sequence joins TRBV5-8 and TRBJ2-7; possible D gene TRBD1, 5 bases. Trimming shortened V by 2 bases and J by 0 bases, and 12 bases separated the two germline ends. In germline, CDR1 is SGHTS, CDR2 YDEGEE. The CDR3 consists of 15 residues. The CDR3 DNA sequence: TGTGCCAGCAGCTTTAGACAGATGACCTCCTACGAGCAGTACTTC. This sequence encodes CASSFRQMTSYEQYF.

V usage is TRBV7-2 and J usage is TRBJ2-2; TRBD2 might be the D (7 bases). CDR3 size: 15 residues. Germline V lookup: CDR1 SGHTA, CDR2 FQGNSA. V lost 2 bases, J lost 3 bases, and 10 bases lay in between. The CDR3 protein is CASSLWGGDTGELFF. Here the CDR3 DNA reads TGTGCCAGCAGCTTATGGGGGGGCGACACCGGGGAGCTGTTTTTT.

This chain joins TRBV7-2 and TRBJ2-3, with D unclear. Trimming removed 5 bases from V and 0 bases from J, with 15 bases in between. The germline CDR1 and CDR2 sequences are SGHTA and FQGNSA. The CDR3 consists of 16 residues. The CDR3 protein is CASSRVGSTSTDTQYF. The CDR3, as DNA: TGTGCCAGCAGCAGAGTGGGGTCCACTAGCACAGATACGCAGTATTTT.

The chain links TRBV12-3 or TRBV12-4 to TRBJ1-1, with D unresolved. Deletions cut 10 bases from V and 7 bases from J, with 19 bases between. The CDR3 is made up of 13 amino acids. The CDR3 bases are TGTGCCACCTCCCTAGGCCCCCCAAATGAAGCTTTCTTT. It is translated as CATSLGPPNEAFF.

This clone was picked up one time. This chain uses TRBV28 with TRBJ2-1; 8 bases map to TRBD2. This CDR3 contains 15 residues. The V and J ends lost 7 bases and 4 bases, in that order; junction bases with no gene match: 9. Germline assignment: CDR1 MDHEN and CDR2 SYDVKM. The CDR3 DNA is TGTGCCAGCAATCTACTAGCGGAGACTTACAATGAGCAGTTCTTC. Translating it yields CASNLLAETYNEQFF.

The V call is TRBV19, the J call TRBJ1-5, with TRBD1 as a possible D gene (6 bases). In germline, CDR1 is LNHDA, CDR2 SQIVND (reference sequence). Trimming stripped 4 bases from V and 4 bases from J, with 23 bases between. This CDR3 comprises 18 residues. In nucleotides, the CDR3 is TGTGCCAGTAGTAGGACGGTTAGGAGAGGGGGTGGGAATCAGCCCCAGCATTTT. Residues: CASSRTVRRGGGNQPQHF.

The chain carries TRBV3-1 (or the pseudogene TRBV3-2) and TRBJ1-2, with D maybe TRBD1 (6 bases). Germline CDR1 reads LGHDT; CDR2 reads YNNKEL (reference sequence). There are 12 residues in the CDR3. V was cut by 6 bases and J by 4 bases, with 9 bases left in between. The CDR3 sequence is CASSRTVYGYTF. For the CDR3, the DNA is TGTGCCAGCAGTCGGACAGTCTATGGCTACACCTTC.

V usage is TRBV7-2 and J usage is TRBJ1-1, with D possibly TRBD1 on 5 matching bases. The CDR3 sequence is 15 residues long. CDR1 is SGHTA and CDR2 is FQGNSA in the germline V gene. Deletions cut 8 bases from V and 2 bases from J, with 18 bases between. The CDR3 region has the DNA TGTGCCAGCTCCCCGCGGTGGGGGTTAAACACTGAAGCTTTCTTT. Translated, it gives CASSPRWGLNTEAFF.

The chain carries TRBV28 and TRBJ2-2; 7 bases are a match to TRBD1. There are 13 residues in the CDR3. Losses at the gene ends were 2 bases for V and 11 bases for J; bases not matched to a gene: 5. The germline V gene encodes CDR1 MDHEN and CDR2 SYDVKM. The CDR3 protein is CASSLKRDRELFF. Written as DNA, the CDR3 is TGTGCCAGCAGTTTAAAAAGGGACAGAGAGCTGTTTTTT.

V is TRBV3-1 (or the pseudogene TRBV3-2) and J is TRBJ2-3; no clear D gene. This CDR3 region has 14 residues. Germline CDR1 LGHDT, CDR2 YNNKEL (reference sequence). The V end was cut by 1 base, the J end by 0 bases, with 5 bases between. The CDR3 region is CASSQGFSTDTQYF. The CDR3 region has the DNA TGTGCCAGCAGCCAAGGTTTTAGCACAGATACGCAGTATTTT.